This T cell receptor (beta chain) emerged from a study of blood T cell repertoires in COVID-19. Study-level information: Whether acute or convalescent, the COVID-19 samples came from the United States, Italy and Spain. PBMCs, B-cell-depleted T cells, or T cells provided the cDNA or gDNA that made up the material.

Germline CDR1 reads MNHEY; CDR2 reads SVGAGI. The V end was cut by 6 bases, the J end by 3 bases, with 9 bases between. CDR3 length: 13 amino acids. Original handling: Scientists estimated how many nucleated cells there were by amplifying reference gene primers. Clones were sequenced by immunoSEQ multiplex PCR, and TCRdb holds only the in-frame ones, with some missing. V and J calls and clone size are given by that table; D and trimming were obtained from the DNA. The sample gives 150,000 to 200,000 clones, about 83% of which show up once; 3% to 4.5% is in the top ten. The material sequenced was peripheral blood. This chain connects TRBV6-5 to TRBJ1-5; a possible D gene is TRBD1 (6 bases). The sequence was obtained from a man aged 18 to 29 with active or convalescent COVID-19. The CDR3 spells CASSGQLNQPQHF. CDR3 DNA sequence: TGTGCCAGCAGCGGACAGCTCAATCAGCCCCAGCATTTT.